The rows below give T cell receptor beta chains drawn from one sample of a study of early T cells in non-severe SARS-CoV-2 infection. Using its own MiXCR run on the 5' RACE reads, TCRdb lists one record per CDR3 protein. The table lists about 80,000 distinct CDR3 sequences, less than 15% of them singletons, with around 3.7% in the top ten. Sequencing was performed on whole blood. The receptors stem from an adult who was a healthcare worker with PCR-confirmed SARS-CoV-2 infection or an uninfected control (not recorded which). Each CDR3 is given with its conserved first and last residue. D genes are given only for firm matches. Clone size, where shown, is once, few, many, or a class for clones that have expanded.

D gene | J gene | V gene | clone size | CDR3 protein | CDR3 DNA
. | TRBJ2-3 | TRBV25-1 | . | CASMDDWLSDTQYF | TGTGCCAGCATGGACGACTGGTTAAGTGATACGCAGTATTTT
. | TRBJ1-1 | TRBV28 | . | CASSNPGRGNTEAFF | TGTGCCAGCAGTAACCCCGGAAGGGGAAACACTGAAGCTTTCTTT
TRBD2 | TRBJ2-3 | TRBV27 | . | CASSLAGAGTDTQYF | TGTGCCAGCAGCCTAGCGGGAGCGGGGACAGATACGCAGTATTTT
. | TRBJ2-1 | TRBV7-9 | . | CASSLDGSSYNEQFF | TGTGCCAGCAGCTTAGACGGGAGCTCCTACAATGAGCAGTTCTTC
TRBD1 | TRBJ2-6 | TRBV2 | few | CASSGDRSGANVLTF | TGTGCCAGCAGTGGGGACAGATCAGGGGCCAACGTCCTGACTTTC
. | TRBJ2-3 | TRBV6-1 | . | CASSENADTQYF | TGTGCCAGCAGTGAAAACGCAGATACGCAGTATTTT
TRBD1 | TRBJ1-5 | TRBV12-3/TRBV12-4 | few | CASSPSRQGGNQPQHF | TGTGCCAGCAGCCCTAGCCGACAGGGTGGCAATCAGCCCCAGCATTTT
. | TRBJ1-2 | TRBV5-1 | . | CASSLLANQRDYGYTF | TGCGCCAGCAGCTTGTTGGCAAACCAAAGGGACTATGGCTACACCTTC
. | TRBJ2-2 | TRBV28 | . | CASSSTGTGELFF | TGTGCCAGCAGTTCAACAGGCACCGGGGAGCTGTTTTTT
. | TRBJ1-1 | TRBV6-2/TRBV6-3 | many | CASSYPRNEAFF | TGTGCCAGCAGTTACCCACGGAACGAAGCTTTCTTT
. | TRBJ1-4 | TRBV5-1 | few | CASSYGRNENEKLFF | TGCGCCAGCAGCTACGGCCGGAACGAGAATGAAAAACTGTTTTTT
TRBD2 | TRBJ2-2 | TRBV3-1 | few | CASLKSRLAGTPSTGELFF | TGTGCCAGTTTAAAAAGCAGACTAGCGGGAACCCCGAGCACCGGGGAGCTGTTTTTT
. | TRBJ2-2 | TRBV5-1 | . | CASSLPLATGELFF | TGCGCCAGCAGCTTGCCCCTAGCTACCGGGGAGCTGTTTTTT
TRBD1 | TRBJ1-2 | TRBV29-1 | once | CSVRTGNYGYTF | TGCAGCGTTAGGACAGGGAACTATGGCTACACCTTC
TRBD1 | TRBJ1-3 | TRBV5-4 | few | CASSLGQGDTIYF | TGTGCCAGCAGCTTGGGACAGGGGGACACCATATATTTT
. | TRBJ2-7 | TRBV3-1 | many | CASSQARSYEQYF | TGTGCCAGCAGCCAAGCTAGGAGTTACGAGCAGTACTTC
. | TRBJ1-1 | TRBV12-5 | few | CASGLVGPGVTEAFF | TGTGCTAGTGGTTTGGTAGGTCCGGGGGTAACTGAAGCTTTCTTT
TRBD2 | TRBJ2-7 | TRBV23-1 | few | CASSPPGPSGMNYEQYF | TGCGCCAGCAGCCCGCCCGGGCCGAGCGGGATGAACTACGAGCAGTACTTC
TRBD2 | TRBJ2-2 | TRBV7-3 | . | CASALAPAGATGELFF | TGTGCCAGCGCCTTGGCCCCAGCGGGAGCAACCGGGGAGCTGTTTTTT
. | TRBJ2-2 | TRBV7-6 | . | CASSHRNGELFF | TGTGCCAGCAGCCATCGTAACGGGGAGCTGTTTTTT
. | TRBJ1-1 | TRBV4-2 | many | CASSQDRAGLAEAFF | TGTGCCAGCAGCCAAGATCGGGCGGGTTTGGCTGAAGCTTTCTTT
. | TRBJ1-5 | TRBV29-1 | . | CSVEDPPQPQHF | TGCAGCGTTGAAGATCCCCCTCAGCCCCAGCATTTT
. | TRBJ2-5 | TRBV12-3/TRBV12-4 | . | CASSLIGPQETQYF | TGTGCCAGCAGTTTAATTGGACCACAAGAGACCCAGTACTTC
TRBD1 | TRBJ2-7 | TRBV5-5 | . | CASSLMTGGSYEQYF | TGTGCCAGCAGCTTGATGACAGGGGGATCCTACGAGCAGTACTTC
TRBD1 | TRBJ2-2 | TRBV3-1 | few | CASSQHRGNTGELFF | TGTGCCAGCAGCCAACACAGGGGTAACACCGGGGAGCTGTTTTTT
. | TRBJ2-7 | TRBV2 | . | CASSGGEQYF | TGTGCCAGCAGTGGCGGCGAGCAGTACTTC
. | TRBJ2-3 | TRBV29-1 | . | CSVVGQNTQYF | TGCAGCGTTGTGGGGCAGAATACGCAGTATTTT
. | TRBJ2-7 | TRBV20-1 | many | CSARPDGYEQYF | TGCAGTGCTAGACCCGACGGCTACGAGCAGTACTTC
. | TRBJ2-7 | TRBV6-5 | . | CASSDFYEQYF | TGTGCCAGCAGTGATTTCTACGAGCAGTACTTC
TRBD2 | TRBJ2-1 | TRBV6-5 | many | CASSYHRTSGRGMIGEQFF | TGTGCCAGCAGTTACCACAGGACTAGCGGGAGGGGAATGATTGGTGAGCAGTTCTTC
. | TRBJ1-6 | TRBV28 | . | CASSPRGPLHF | TGTGCCAGCAGCCCCCGGGGGCCCCTCCACTTT
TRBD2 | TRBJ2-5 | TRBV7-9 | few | CASSFGSGAASGAWETQYF | TGTGCCAGCAGCTTCGGGTCGGGTGCCGCTAGCGGAGCGTGGGAGACCCAGTACTTC
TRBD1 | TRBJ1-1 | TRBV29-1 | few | CSGTGTGGLLAFF | TGCAGCGGGACCGGGACAGGGGGTTTGTTAGCTTTCTTT
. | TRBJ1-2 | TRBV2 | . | CASSDPVHYGYTF | TGTGCCAGCAGTGACCCAGTGCACTATGGCTACACCTTC
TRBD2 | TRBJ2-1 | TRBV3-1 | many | CASSQSRLAGSYNEQFF | TGTGCCAGCAGCCAAAGCCGACTAGCGGGAAGTTACAATGAGCAGTTCTTC
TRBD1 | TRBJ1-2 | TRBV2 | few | CASSEGGTGARGYTF | TGTGCCAGCAGTGAAGGCGGGACAGGCGCCAGGGGCTACACCTTC
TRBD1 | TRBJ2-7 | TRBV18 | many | CASSKGANSYEQYF | TGTGCCAGCTCCAAGGGGGCTAATTCCTACGAGCAGTACTTC
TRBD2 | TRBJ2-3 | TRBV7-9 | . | CASSLGLAGERTDTQYF | TGTGCCAGCAGCTTAGGACTAGCGGGAGAGAGAACAGATACGCAGTATTTT
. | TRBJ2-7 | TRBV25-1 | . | CASRQPRSRGGYEQYF | TGTGCCAGCAGGCAACCGCGGTCGCGGGGAGGCTACGAGCAGTACTTC
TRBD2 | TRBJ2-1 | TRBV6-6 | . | CASSKTSGSYEQFF | TGTGCCAGCAGTAAGACTAGCGGGAGCTATGAGCAGTTCTTC
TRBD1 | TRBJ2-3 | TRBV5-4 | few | CASSSAQGATDTQYF | TGTGCCAGCAGCTCCGCACAGGGGGCGACAGATACGCAGTATTTT
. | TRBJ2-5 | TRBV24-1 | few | CATSDDKTGGETQYF | TGTGCCACCAGTGATGATAAGACAGGAGGGGAGACCCAGTACTTC
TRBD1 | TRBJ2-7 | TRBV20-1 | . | CSAKTGDGYEQYF | TGCAGTGCGAAGACAGGGGACGGCTACGAGCAGTACTTC
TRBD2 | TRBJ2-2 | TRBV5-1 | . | CASSSRPGLAGLNTGELFF | TGCGCCAGCAGCTCACGGCCGGGACTAGCGGGACTCAACACCGGGGAGCTGTTTTTT
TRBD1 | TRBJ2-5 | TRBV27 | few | CASSLDRFTGTQYF | TGTGCCAGCAGTTTGGACAGGTTCACAGGGACCCAGTACTTC
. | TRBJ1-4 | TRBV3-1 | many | CASSQTGPTKLFF | TGTGCCAGCAGCCAAACAGGACCGACAAAACTGTTTTTT
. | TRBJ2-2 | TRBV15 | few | CATREPGLSVTGELFF | TGTGCCACCAGGGAGCCGGGACTTTCAGTCACCGGGGAGCTGTTTTTT